The T cell receptor (beta chain) described here comes from a study of T cell repertoires in cytomegalovirus infection. Overall study: CMV epitopes, recently identified HLA-C-restricted and well-studied HLA-B-restricted, were used. Study-level points and caveats: There were carriers of CMV plus the relevant HLA, and cumulative public TCR beta family frequency identified them.

V lost 3 bases to trimming and J lost 6 bases, with 8 bases between them. The germline gives CDR1 SEHNR, CDR2 FQNEAQ (reference sequence). CDR3 length: 12 residues. One entry per CDR3 protein results from TCRdb running MiXCR on the reads. This sample has under 500,000 distinct CDR3 sequences; more than 40% occur once, and the top ten carry around 44%. The sample holds many counts of this clonotype. The antigen is not known. The chain employs TRBV7-9 and TRBJ1-1; no clear D gene. The receptor was isolated from a human donor in good health (CMV status not recorded). Some clones in this sample may be carry-over from other donors' samples. The material was cultured PBMCs, obtained from culture after CMV antigen stimulation. The CDR3 DNA is TGTGCCAGCAGCTTGGGCGGGGCTGAAGCTTTCTTT. Amino acids: CASSLGGAEAFF.